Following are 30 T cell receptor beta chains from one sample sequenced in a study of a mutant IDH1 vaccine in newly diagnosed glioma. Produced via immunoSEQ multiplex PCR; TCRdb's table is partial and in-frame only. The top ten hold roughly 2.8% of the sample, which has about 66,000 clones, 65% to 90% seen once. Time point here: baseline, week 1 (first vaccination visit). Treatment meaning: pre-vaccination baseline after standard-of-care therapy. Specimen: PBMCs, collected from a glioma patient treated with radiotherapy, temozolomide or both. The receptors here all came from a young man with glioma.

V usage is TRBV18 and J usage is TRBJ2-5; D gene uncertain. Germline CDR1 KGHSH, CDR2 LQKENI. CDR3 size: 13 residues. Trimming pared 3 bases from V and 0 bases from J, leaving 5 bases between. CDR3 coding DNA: TGTGCCAGCTCACCGCCTTACCAAGAGACCCAGTACTTC. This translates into CASSPPYQETQYF.

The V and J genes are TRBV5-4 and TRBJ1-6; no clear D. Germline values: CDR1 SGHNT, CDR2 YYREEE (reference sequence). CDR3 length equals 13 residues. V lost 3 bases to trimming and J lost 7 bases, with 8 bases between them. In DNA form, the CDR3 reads TGTGCCAGCAGCTCGGAACTCAATTCACCCCTCCACTTT. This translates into CASSSELNSPLHF.

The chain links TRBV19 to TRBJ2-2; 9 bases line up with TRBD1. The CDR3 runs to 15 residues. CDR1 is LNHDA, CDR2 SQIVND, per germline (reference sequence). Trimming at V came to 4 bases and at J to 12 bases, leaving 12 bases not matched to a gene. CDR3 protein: CASSTMRDRDLQLFF. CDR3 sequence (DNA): TGTGCCAGTAGTACCATGAGGGACAGGGATTTGCAGCTGTTTTTT.

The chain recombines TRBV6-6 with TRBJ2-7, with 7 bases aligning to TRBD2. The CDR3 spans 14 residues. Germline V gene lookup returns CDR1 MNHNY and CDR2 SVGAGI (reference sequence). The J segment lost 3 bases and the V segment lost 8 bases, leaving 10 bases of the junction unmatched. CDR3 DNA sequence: TGTGCCAGCGGGAAAGGGACTACCTACTACGAGCAGTACTTC. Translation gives CASGKGTTYYEQYF.

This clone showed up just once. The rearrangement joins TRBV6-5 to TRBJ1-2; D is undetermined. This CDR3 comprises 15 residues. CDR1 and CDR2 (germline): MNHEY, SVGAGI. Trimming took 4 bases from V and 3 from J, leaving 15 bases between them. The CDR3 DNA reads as TGTGCCAGCAGTTTCTCGCCCACAGCTTACTATGGCTACACCTTC. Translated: CASSFSPTAYYGYTF.

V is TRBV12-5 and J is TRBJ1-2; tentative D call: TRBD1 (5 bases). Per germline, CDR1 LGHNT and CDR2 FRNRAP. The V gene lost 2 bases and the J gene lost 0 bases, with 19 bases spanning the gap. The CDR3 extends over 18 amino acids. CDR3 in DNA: TGTGCTAGTGGTTTGCCAACGGGGCCAGGGAGCTCTAACTATGGCTACACCTTC. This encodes CASGLPTGPGSSNYGYTF.

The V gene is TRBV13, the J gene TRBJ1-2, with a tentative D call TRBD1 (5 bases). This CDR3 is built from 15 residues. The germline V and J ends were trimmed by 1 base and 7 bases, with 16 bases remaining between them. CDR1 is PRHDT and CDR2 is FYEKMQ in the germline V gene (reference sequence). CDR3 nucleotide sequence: TGTGCCAGCAGCTTAGATGGGGCGGGTATCTTTGGCTACACCTTC. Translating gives CASSLDGAGIFGYTF.

The DNA of the CDR3 is TGTGCCTGGAGTGCCCTCCCCGTTGGACTAGCGGGAGGCACCGGGGAGCTGTTTTTT. It encodes CAWSALPVGLAGGTGELFF. The genes are TRBV30 and TRBJ2-2, with 14 nucleotides matching TRBD2. Germline lookup yields CDR1 GTSNPN and CDR2 SVGIG (reference sequence). This CDR3 comprises 19 residues. V was clipped by 1 base and J by 4 bases; unmatched bases: 11.

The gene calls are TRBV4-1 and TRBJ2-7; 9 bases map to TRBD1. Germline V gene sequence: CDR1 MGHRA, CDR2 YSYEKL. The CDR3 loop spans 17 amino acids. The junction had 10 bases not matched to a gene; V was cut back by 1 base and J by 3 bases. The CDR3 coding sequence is TGCGCCAGCAGCCAAGCTACGCCGGGACAGGGTCTCTACGAGCAGTACTTC. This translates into CASSQATPGQGLYEQYF.

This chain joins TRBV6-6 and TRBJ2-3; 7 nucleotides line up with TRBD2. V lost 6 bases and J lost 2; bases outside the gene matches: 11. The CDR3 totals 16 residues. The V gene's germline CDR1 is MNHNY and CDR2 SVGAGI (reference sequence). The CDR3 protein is CASSSPLGGVTDTQYF. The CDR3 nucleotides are TGTGCCAGCAGCTCGCCTCTGGGGGGGGTCACAGATACGCAGTATTTT.

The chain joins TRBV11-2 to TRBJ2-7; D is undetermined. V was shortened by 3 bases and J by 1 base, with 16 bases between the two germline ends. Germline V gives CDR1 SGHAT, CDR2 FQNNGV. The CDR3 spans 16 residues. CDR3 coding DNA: TGTGCCAGCAGCTTTGGAATTTACGAGAAGTCCTACGAGCAGTACTTC. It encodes CASSFGIYEKSYEQYF.

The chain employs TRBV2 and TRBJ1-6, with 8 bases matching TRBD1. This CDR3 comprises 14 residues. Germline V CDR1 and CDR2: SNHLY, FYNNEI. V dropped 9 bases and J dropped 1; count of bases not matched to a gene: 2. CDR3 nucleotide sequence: TGTGCCAGGCGGACAGGGTCCTATAATTCACCCCTCCACTTT. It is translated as CARRTGSYNSPLHF. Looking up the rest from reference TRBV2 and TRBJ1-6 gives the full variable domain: EPEVTQTPSHQVTQMGQEVILRCVPISNHLYFYWYRQILGQKVEFLVSFYNNEISEKSEIFDDQFSVERPDGSNFTLKIRSTKLEDSAMYFCARRTGSYNSPLHFGNGTRLTVT.

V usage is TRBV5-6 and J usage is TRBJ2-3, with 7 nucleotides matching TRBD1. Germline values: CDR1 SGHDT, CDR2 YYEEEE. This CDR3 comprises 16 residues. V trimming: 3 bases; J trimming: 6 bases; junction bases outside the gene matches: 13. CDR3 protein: CASSWVRRQGADTQYF. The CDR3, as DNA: TGTGCCAGCAGCTGGGTTAGAAGACAGGGTGCCGATACGCAGTATTTT.

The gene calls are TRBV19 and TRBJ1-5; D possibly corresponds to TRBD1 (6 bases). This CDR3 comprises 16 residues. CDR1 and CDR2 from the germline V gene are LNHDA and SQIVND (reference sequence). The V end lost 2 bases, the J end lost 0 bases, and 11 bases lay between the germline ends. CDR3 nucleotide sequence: TGTGCCAGTAGTATACAGGGGTTATATAGCAATCAGCCCCAGCATTTT. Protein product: CASSIQGLYSNQPQHF.

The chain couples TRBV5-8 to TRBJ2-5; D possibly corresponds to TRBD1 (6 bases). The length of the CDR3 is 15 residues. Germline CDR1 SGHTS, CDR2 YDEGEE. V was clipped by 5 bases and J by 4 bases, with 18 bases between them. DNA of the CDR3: TGTGCCAGCAGGCGCAGGGGCGATAGTCGAGAGACCCAGTACTTC. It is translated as CASRRRGDSRETQYF.

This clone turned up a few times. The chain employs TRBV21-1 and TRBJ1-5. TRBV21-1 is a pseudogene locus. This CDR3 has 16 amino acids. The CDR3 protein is CASSENYRGRYQPQHF. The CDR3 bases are TGTGCCAGCAGCGAGAACTACAGAGGGAGATATCAGCCCCAGCATTTT.

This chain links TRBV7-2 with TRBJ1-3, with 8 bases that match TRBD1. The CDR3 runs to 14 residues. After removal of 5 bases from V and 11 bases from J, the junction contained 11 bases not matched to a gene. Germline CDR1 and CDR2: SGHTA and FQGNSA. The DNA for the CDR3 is TGTGCCAGCAGCCCCGGACAGGGTTGGGGGGCCATATATTTT. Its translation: CASSPGQGWGAIYF. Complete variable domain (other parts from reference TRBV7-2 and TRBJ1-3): GAGVSQSPSNKVTEKGKDVELRCDPISGHTALYWYRQSLGQGLEFLIYFQGNSAPDKSGLPSDRFSAERTGGSVSTLTIQRTQQEDSAVYLCASSPGQGWGAIYFGEGSWLTVV.

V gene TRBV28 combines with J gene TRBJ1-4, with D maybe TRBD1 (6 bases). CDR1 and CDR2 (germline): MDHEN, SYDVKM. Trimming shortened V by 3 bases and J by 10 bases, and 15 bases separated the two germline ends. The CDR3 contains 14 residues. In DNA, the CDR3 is TGTGCCAGCAGTTTGGGGGGCCCCCAACGAAAACTGTTTTTT. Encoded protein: CASSLGGPQRKLFF.

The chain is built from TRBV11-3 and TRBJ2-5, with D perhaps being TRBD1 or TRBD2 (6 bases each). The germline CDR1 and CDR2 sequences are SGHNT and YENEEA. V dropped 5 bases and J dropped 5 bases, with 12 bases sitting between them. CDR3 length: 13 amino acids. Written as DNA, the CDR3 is TGTGCCAGCAGCCCCGGAGGGGGGGAGACCCAGTACTTC. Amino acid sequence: CASSPGGGETQYF.

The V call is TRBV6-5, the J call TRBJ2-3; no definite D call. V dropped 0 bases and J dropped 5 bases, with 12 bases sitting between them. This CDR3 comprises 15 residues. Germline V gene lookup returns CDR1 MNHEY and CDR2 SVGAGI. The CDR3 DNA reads TGTGCCAGCAGTTACTCGGCCGGGCGGCAAGATACGCAGTATTTT. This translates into CASSYSAGRQDTQYF.

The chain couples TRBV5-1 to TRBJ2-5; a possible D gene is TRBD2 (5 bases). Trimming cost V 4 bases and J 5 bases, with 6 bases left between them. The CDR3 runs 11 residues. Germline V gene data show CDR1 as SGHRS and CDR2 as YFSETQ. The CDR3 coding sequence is TGCGCCAGCAGCCGAGGGGAGACCCAGTACTTC. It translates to CASSRGETQYF.

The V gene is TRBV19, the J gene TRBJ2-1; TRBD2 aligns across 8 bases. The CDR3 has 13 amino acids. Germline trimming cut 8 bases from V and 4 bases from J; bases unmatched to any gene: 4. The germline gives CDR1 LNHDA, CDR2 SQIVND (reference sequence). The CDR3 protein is CASGLAGYNEQFF. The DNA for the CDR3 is TGTGCCAGTGGGCTAGCGGGTTACAATGAGCAGTTCTTC. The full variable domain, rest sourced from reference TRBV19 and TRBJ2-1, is DGGITQSPKYLFRKEGQNVTLSCEQNLNHDAMYWYRQDPGQGLRLIYYSQIVNDFQKGDIAEGYSVSREKKESFPLTVTSAQKNPTAFYLCASGLAGYNEQFFGPGTRLTVL.

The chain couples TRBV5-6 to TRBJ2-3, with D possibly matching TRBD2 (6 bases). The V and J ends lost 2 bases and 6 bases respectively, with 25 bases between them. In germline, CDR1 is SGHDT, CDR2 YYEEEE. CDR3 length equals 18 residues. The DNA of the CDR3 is TGTGCCAGCAGCTTCTCTTTCCGGGAGAGGACCGCCACGGATACGCAGTATTTT. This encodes CASSFSFRERTATDTQYF.

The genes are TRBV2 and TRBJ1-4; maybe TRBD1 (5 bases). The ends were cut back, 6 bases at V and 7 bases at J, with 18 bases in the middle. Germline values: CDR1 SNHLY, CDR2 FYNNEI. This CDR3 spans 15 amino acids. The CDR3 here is CASSPISLGGEKLFF. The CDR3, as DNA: TGTGCCAGCAGCCCTATATCCCTCGGGGGTGAAAAACTGTTTTTT.

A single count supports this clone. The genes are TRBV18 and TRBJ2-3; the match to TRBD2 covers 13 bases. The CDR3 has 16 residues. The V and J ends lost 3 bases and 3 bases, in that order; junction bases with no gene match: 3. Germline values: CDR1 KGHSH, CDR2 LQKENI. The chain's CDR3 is CASSPLLAGGTDTQYF. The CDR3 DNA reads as TGTGCCAGCTCACCGTTACTAGCGGGGGGGACAGATACGCAGTATTTT. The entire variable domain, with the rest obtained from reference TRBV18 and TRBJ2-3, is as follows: NAGVMQNPRHLVRRRGQEARLRCSPMKGHSHVYWYRQLPEEGLKFMVYLQKENIIDESGMPKERFSAEFPKEGPSILRIQQVVRGDSAAYFCASSPLLAGGTDTQYFGPGTRLTVL.

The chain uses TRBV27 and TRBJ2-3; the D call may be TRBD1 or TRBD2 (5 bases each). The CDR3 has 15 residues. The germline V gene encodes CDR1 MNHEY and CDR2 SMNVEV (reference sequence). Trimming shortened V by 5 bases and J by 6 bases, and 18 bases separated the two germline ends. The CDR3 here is CASSRKGRAGDTQYF. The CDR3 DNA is TGTGCCAGCAGTCGAAAGGGGCGGGCAGGGGATACGCAGTATTTT.

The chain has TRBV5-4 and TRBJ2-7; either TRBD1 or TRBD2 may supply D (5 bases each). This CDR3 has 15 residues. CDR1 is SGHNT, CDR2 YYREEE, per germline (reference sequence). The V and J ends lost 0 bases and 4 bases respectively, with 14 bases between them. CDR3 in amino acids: CASSLGGAGRYEQYF. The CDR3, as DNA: TGTGCCAGCAGCTTGGGAGGGGCTGGTAGATACGAGCAGTACTTC.

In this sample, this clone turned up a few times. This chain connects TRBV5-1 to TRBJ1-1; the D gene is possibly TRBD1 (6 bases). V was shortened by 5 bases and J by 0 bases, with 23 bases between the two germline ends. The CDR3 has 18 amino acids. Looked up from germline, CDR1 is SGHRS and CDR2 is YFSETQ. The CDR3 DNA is TGCGCCAGCAGTCTGAATTACAGGGCCCGAGACCTGAACACTGAAGCTTTCTTT. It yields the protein CASSLNYRARDLNTEAFF.

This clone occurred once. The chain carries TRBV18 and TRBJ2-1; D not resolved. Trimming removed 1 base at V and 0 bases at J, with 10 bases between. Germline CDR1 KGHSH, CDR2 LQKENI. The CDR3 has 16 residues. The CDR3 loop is CASSPRNTDSYNEQFF. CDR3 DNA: TGTGCCAGCTCACCACGGAATACAGACTCCTACAATGAGCAGTTCTTC. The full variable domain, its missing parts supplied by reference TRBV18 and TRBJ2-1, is NAGVMQNPRHLVRRRGQEARLRCSPMKGHSHVYWYRQLPEEGLKFMVYLQKENIIDESGMPKERFSAEFPKEGPSILRIQQVVRGDSAAYFCASSPRNTDSYNEQFFGPGTRLTVL.

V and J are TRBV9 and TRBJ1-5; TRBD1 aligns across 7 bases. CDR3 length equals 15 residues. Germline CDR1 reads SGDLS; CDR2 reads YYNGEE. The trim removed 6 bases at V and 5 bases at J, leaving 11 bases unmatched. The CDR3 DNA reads TGTGCCAGCATCCCAGGGGGAGGGGGCGATCAGCCCCAGCATTTT. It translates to CASIPGGGGDQPQHF. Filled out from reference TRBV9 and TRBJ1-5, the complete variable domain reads DSGVTQTPKHLITATGQRVTLRCSPRSGDLSVYWYQQSLDQGLQFLIQYYNGEERAKGNILERFSAQQFPDLHSELNLSSLELGDSALYFCASIPGGGGDQPQHFGDGTRLSIL.